The clone carrying this T cell receptor (beta chain) was recorded only once. The V gene lost 5 bases and the J gene lost 0 bases, with 12 bases spanning the gap. The CDR3 runs 15 residues. Germline V lookup: CDR1 LNHDA, CDR2 SQIVND (reference sequence). The record originates from a study of blood T cell repertoires in COVID-19. About the research overall: Spain, Italy and the United States supplied samples that represented acute and convalescent COVID-19.

Original handling: Using reference gene primer amplification, nucleated cell counts were estimated. The protocol was immunoSEQ multiplex PCR, while the TCRdb copy is restricted to in-frame clones and leaves out a portion. D and trimming come from the DNA, and the V and J calls and clone size come from that table. Here the sample spans around 280,000 clones, 87% being singletons. The chain carries TRBV19 and TRBJ2-3; maybe TRBD2 (5 bases). The sample was peripheral blood. The receptor comes from a woman aged 45-65 years who had recovered from COVID-19. The chain's CDR3 is CASSLQSGSTDTQYF. DNA of the CDR3: TGTGCCAGTAGTCTTCAAAGCGGTAGCACAGATACGCAGTATTTT.